The present entry profiles one TCR beta chain with its context. The antigen it recognizes is unknown. No quality values exist for individual bases; no much larger clone is one base distant. For repertoire sequencing, the TCR beta CDR3 regions were amplified from RNA transcripts. The first round was an RT-PCR using HTBI primers with the Qiagen OneStep RT-PCR kit, and this first round was followed by a second-round multiplex PCR, then size selection and purification. Sequencing of the libraries was carried out on an Illumina HiSeq2000 in paired-end mode with 100 bp reads. On the study's bioinformatics: SOAPnuke was used to process the reads, removing any read that contained adapters or uncalled bases, had a mean Phred below 15, or lacked an exact match to the constant primer or identifier. COPE v1.2.5 was used to merge high-quality paired reads. Each unique nucleotide sequence was defined as a clonotype, and clonotypes were aligned to IMGT TRB V, D and J references with MiTCR v1.1. The analysis was limited to V-J combinations with a frequency above 0.0001, which together covered 99.2% of repertoires. For each V-J combination, a TCR clonal expansion and chaos score was defined as F50 clonal expansion divided by the chaos observed in the TCRdist matrix. Welch's t-statistics and random forest were used to reduce features to approximately 13 V-J combinations, which were fed into a naive Bayes classifier. Thyroid-blood repertoire similarity was quantified with the Morisita-Horn index. TCRdb reworked the public reads: Q25 trimming with fastp, MiXCR clone assembly, productive beta chains retained. Entries are consolidated by CDR3 protein sequence, retaining the most common genes and DNA. It is TCRdb's table, rather than the study itself, that gives the V and J calls and clone size. Here the sample has around 1,000,000 distinct CDR3 sequences; about 36% occur a single time. The top ten hold more than 9.5% of the sample.

The data derive from a study of Graves' ophthalmopathy and Graves' hyperthyroidism (dated by TCRdb to the late 2010s). Background for the entire study: Hyperthyroidism was considered stable if no progression to ophthalmopathy occurred within 18 months of follow-up. The study used TCR beta repertoire signatures to distinguish Graves' ophthalmopathy from Graves' hyperthyroidism and to predict progression to ophthalmopathy. In total, 135 blood samples were TCR-sequenced: approximately 42 ophthalmopathy, under 85 hyperthyroidism and approximately 17 hyperthyroidism-to-ophthalmopathy patients. A discovery set of 100 patients (43 ophthalmopathy, approximately 58 stable hyperthyroidism) was enrolled to explore V-J signatures distinguishing ophthalmopathy from hyperthyroidism. An independent validation cohort was composed of 18 hyperthyroidism patients and about 16 patients who later progressed from hyperthyroidism to ophthalmopathy. In more than five hyperthyroidism patients, the T-cell repertoires found in thyroid tissue were compared with those found in blood. Once sampling was done, hyperthyroidism patients were given methimazole at a starting dose of 30 mg daily, while ophthalmopathy patients were given high-dose intravenous methylprednisolone. Broader findings and caveats from the paper: Most expanded thyroid clonotypes with a frequency above 0.001 also appeared in blood, which suggests that blood repertoires may reflect the immune response in the thyroid. Ophthalmopathy was separated from stable hyperthyroidism by the 13-signature model with just under 90% sensitivity and approximately 84% specificity in cross-validation and with 80%/75% in the test set. Sample size was not statistically predetermined, and group allocation was not concealed from the investigators. In validation, the model predicted ophthalmopathy progression with more than 70% sensitivity and approximately 72% specificity; around twelve predicted patients were CT-confirmed with GO in a median of 6.5 months.

As encoded in the germline V gene, CDR1 is SGDLS while CDR2 is YYNGEE. Deletion took 0 bases off V and 7 bases off J, with a span of 16 bases between the germline ends. The CDR3 sequence holds 15 residues, the cysteine and phenylalanine included. Just the 45-base CDR3 DNA is kept, in frame starting at base 1. Patients with hyperthyroidism were aged 18 to 65 years, had been newly diagnosed, and had a disease duration of less than 2 months. Anyone with other autoimmune diseases, uncontrolled infections, pregnancy or lactation was excluded from the study. Clinical symptoms, serum thyroxine, TRAb, thyroid ultrasound and orbital computed tomography were used for diagnosis. Trizol reagent was used to extract the total RNA, and its quality was then checked on an Agilent 2100 Bioanalyzer.

This receptor was identified in an adult man with Graves' hyperthyroidism. Sequenced: peripheral blood or thyroid tissue (not recorded which). This sequence uses TRBV9 and TRBJ1-1, with the D gene call left open. Read as DNA, the sequence is TGTGCCAGCAGCGTAGAAGCAGGACGACCCCATGAAGCTTTCTTT. It is translated as CASSVEAGRPHEAFF.